This T cell receptor beta chain was sequenced during a study of blood T cells in healthy people across ages. Study outcomes and limitations: With age, beta diversity per million T cells declined roughly linearly, significantly by about 37.

Together with a sample-barcoded 5' primer, a J-beta primer mix was included in a second PCR lasting about 6 to 11 cycles. Via MiXCR, TCRdb re-called the 5' RACE reads, giving one row per CDR3 protein. The sample lists 650,000 to 1,000,000 distinct CDR3 sequences, about 34% seen once, with 10% to 15% in the top ten. As for this clonotype: The antigen is not known.

Germline trimming cut 8 bases from V and 0 bases from J; bases unmatched to any gene: 10. CDR1 and CDR2 (germline): DFQATT, SNEGSKA (reference sequence). The CDR3 runs 15 residues. Source material: blood. The genes are TRBV20-1 and TRBJ1-5; TRBD1 aligns across 7 bases. The source of this sequence is a man aged 18 to 30 in good health. The CDR3 nucleotides read TGCAGTCCGGACCGACAGGGCAATAGCAATCAGCCCCAGCATTTT. It translates to CSPDRQGNSNQPQHF.